This T cell receptor beta chain stems from a study of monozygotic twins with inflammatory bowel disease. CDR1 SGHRS and CDR2 YFSETQ come from the germline V gene. The CDR3 is 14 amino acids. TCRdb reworked the 5' RACE reads into one entry per CDR3 protein, no DNA. This sample's table has approximately 400,000 distinct CDR3 sequences. Specimen: blood. This TCR was recovered from a human donor with ulcerative colitis or Crohn's disease, or a healthy co-twin of an affected twin (not recorded which). V gene TRBV5-1 combines with J gene TRBJ1-2. The CDR3 reads CASSLGGSSYGYTF.